These T cell receptor beta chains were read from a single sample in a study of blood T cell repertoires in COVID-19. Data came from immunoSEQ multiplex PCR; TCRdb stores just in-frame clones and leaves some out. The sample contains around 500,000 clones, more than 85% of which appear only once. Specimen: PBMCs or T cells enriched from blood (not recorded which). Source of these receptors: a woman aged 60-70 years who had recovered from COVID-19. Both conserved end residues are part of each CDR3. A D gene is named only where the DNA matches it firmly. Size tells how often a clone was seen (once, few, many) or the class of an expanded clone, and some rows leave it out.

length	size	V	D	J	DNA	CDR3
16	.	TRBV11-3	.	TRBJ2-1	TGTGCCAGCAGCCCCAAAGGGGTCATAGCTCTCAATGAGCAGTTCTTC	CASSPKGVIALNEQFF
15	once	TRBV5-3	.	TRBJ1-6	TGTGCCAGAAGCTCCCCGACAGGTGAGGATTCACCCCTCCACTTT	CARSSPTGEDSPLHF
15	.	TRBV19	.	TRBJ2-1	TGTGCCAGTAGAGAACGGGACAATGGGATCGGTGAGCAGTTCTTC	CASRERDNGIGEQFF
15	.	TRBV10-3	TRBD1	TRBJ1-2	TGTGCCATCAGTGGAAACAGGGGTACTAACTATGGCTACACCTTC	CAISGNRGTNYGYTF
16	.	TRBV30	TRBD2	TRBJ2-1	TGTGCCTGGAGTGGGATTGGCGGGGGGTCCTACAATGAGCAGTTCTTC	CAWSGIGGGSYNEQFF
13	.	TRBV19	.	TRBJ2-7	TGTGCCAGTAGTATGGGGGGGCCGTACGAGCAGTACTTC	CASSMGGPYEQYF
13	once	TRBV12-3/TRBV12-4	TRBD1	TRBJ1-2	TGTGCCAGCAGTTGGGACAGGGTGAGTGGCTACACCTTC	CASSWDRVSGYTF
15	.	TRBV6-6	TRBD2	TRBJ2-3	TGTGCCAGCAGTCCCGGGACTAGCGGCACAGATACGCAGTATTTT	CASSPGTSGTDTQYF
12	.	TRBV4-1	.	TRBJ2-1	TGCGCCAGCAGCCAAGATCCTAGGGAGCAGTTCTTC	CASSQDPREQFF
16	.	TRBV5-1	TRBD1	TRBJ2-2	TGCGCCAGCAGCTTGATAGGGGGCTCGGACACCGGGGAGCTGTTTTTT	CASSLIGGSDTGELFF
18	.	TRBV5-6	TRBD1	TRBJ2-6	TGTGCCAGCAGCATGGGACAGGGGGTCCTCTCTGGGGCCAACGTCCTGACTTTC	CASSMGQGVLSGANVLTF
18	.	TRBV10-3	TRBD2	TRBJ2-1	TGTGCCATCAGTGAGTCGAAACTAGCGGGGGGGTCCTACAATGAGCAGTTCTTC	CAISESKLAGGSYNEQFF
13	.	TRBV18	.	TRBJ1-2	TGTGCCAGCTCACTAGGGGACACCTATGGCTACACCTTC	CASSLGDTYGYTF
13	.	TRBV19	TRBD1	TRBJ1-4	TGTGCCAGTAGTATGGGGACAGGGGCAAAACTGTTTTTT	CASSMGTGAKLFF
13	.	TRBV9	.	TRBJ1-6	TGTGCCAGCAGCGTTGTTCAGGGATCACCCCTCCACTTT	CASSVVQGSPLHF
15	.	TRBV5-1	TRBD1	TRBJ2-7	TGCGCCAGCAGCCAAACAGGGGGGTACTCCTACGAGCAGTACTTC	CASSQTGGYSYEQYF
14	.	TRBV27	TRBD1	TRBJ1-6	TGTGCCAGCAGGCAGACAGGGTTTGATTCACCCCTCCACTTT	CASRQTGFDSPLHF
13	.	TRBV29-1	.	TRBJ2-5	TGCAGCGTTGACAAGGGGTTGAGGGAGACCCAGTACTTC	CSVDKGLRETQYF
13	once	TRBV18	TRBD1	TRBJ1-1	TGTGCCAGCTCACCGGAACAGGGGACTGAAGCTTTCTTT	CASSPEQGTEAFF
17	.	TRBV11-2	TRBD1	TRBJ2-1	TGTGCCAGCAGGCGACCGGGACAGGGAGTCCCCTACAATGAGCAGTTCTTC	CASRRPGQGVPYNEQFF